Following are 3 T cell receptor beta chains from one sample sequenced in a study of blood T cell repertoires in COVID-19. Measured with immunoSEQ multiplex PCR; TCRdb has only the in-frame clones, and not every one. The repertoire includes about 200,000 clones, about 85% of them detected once, and around 2.3% sits in the top ten. The sample consisted of PBMCs or T cells enriched from blood (not recorded which). These TCRs come from a young woman who had recovered from COVID-19.

The rearrangement joins TRBV5-1 to TRBJ1-2; 8 bases agree with TRBD1. Germline V gene data show CDR1 as SGHRS and CDR2 as YFSETQ. This CDR3 spans 14 amino acids. V lost 6 bases, J lost 9 bases, and 13 bases stayed unmatched. CDR3 DNA: TGCGCCAGCACCACCGGGACAGGAACTGAGCGCTACACCTTC. Its protein is CASTTGTGTERYTF.

The rearrangement links TRBV11-2 to TRBJ1-2; the D is unclear. V was cut by 1 base and J by 8 bases, with 14 bases left in between. Per the germline V gene, CDR1 is SGHAT and CDR2 is FQNNGV. The CDR3 runs to 14 residues. CDR3 nucleotides: TGTGCCAGCAGCTTAGGCCCCCTCCAGCGGGGCTACACCTTC. Amino acids: CASSLGPLQRGYTF.

Ten or more counts support this clone. The sample holds other DNA sequences that translate to the same CDR3. The chain has TRBV7-3 and TRBJ2-5; no reliable D call. The CDR3 sequence is 12 residues long. Deletions cut 5 bases from V and 4 bases from J, with 8 bases between. The germline V gene encodes CDR1 SGHTA and CDR2 FQGTGA. The CDR3 loop is CASSASGETQYF. For the CDR3, the DNA is TGTGCCAGCAGCGCCTCCGGAGAGACCCAGTACTTC.